This T cell receptor beta chain was identified during a study of T cell changes during pregnancy in multiple sclerosis. Produced via immunoSEQ multiplex PCR; TCRdb's table is partial and in-frame only. The sample shows 60,000 to 85,000 clones, 90% to 95% of them seen only once. The material was peripheral blood, obtained in the second trimester of pregnancy. This TCR came from a female donor with multiple sclerosis, enrolled in a pregnancy study.

CDR3 DNA: TGTGCCAGCTCACCAATCCCGCAGGGGACAGGGGGTTCCATGAACACTGAAGCTTTCTTT. The encoded protein is CASSPIPQGTGGSMNTEAFF. V is TRBV18 and J is TRBJ1-1, with 11 bases matching TRBD1. Germline V gene lookup returns CDR1 KGHSH and CDR2 LQKENI. V shed 2 bases and J 0 bases; nucleotides not matched to a gene: 14. The CDR3 is made up of 20 amino acids.